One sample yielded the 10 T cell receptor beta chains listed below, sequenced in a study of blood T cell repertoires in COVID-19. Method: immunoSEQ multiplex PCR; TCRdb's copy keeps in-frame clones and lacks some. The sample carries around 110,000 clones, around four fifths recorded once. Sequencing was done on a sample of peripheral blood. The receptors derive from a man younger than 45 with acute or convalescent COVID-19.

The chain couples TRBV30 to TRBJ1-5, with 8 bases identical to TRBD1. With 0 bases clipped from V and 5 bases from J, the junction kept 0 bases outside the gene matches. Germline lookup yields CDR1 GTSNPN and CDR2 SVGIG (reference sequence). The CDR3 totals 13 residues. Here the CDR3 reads CAWSVQGDQPQHF. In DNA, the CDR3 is TGTGCCTGGAGTGTACAGGGGGATCAGCCCCAGCATTTT.

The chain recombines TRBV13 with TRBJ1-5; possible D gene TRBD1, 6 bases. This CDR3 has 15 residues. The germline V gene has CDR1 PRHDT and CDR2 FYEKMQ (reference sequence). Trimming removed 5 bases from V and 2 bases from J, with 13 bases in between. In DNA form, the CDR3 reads TGTGCCAGCAGCCTGGGGGCGGTAGGCAATCAGCCCCAGCATTTT. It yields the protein CASSLGAVGNQPQHF.

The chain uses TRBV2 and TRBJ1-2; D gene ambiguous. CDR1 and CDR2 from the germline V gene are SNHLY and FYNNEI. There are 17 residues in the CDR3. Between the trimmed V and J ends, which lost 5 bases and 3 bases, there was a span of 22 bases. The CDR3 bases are TGTGCCAGCAGTTCGGACGGAGGTTGGAACTACGACTATGGCTACACCTTC. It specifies CASSSDGGWNYDYGYTF.

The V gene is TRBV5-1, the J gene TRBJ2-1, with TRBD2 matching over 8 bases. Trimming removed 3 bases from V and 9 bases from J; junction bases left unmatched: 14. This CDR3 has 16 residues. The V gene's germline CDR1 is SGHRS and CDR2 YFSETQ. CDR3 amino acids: CASSYLGREGLGEQFF. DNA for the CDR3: TGCGCCAGCAGCTATTTGGGACGGGAGGGCCTTGGTGAGCAGTTCTTC.

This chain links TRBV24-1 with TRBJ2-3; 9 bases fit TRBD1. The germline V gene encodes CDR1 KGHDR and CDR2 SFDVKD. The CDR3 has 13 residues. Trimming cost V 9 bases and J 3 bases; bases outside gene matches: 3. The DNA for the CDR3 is TGTGCCACCCAGGACAGGGGTACAGATACGCAGTATTTT. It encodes CATQDRGTDTQYF.

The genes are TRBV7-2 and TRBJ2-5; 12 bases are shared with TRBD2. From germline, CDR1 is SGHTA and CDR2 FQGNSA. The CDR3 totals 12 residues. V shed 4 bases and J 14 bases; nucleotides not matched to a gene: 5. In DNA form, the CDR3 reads TGTGCCAGCAGCTCGTTGACTAGCGGGAGATACTTC. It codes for CASSSLTSGRYF.

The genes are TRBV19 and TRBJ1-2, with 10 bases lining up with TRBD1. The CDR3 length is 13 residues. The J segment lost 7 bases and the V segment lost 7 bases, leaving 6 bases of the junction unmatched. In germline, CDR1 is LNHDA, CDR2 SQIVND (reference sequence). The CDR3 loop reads CASNPGQGSGYTF. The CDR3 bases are TGTGCCAGTAATCCGGGACAGGGGTCTGGCTACACCTTC.

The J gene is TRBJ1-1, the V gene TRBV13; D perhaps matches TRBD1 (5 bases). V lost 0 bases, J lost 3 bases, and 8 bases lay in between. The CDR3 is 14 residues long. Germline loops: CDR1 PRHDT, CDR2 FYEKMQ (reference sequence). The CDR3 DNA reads TGTGCCAGCAGCTTAGGCACAGGTTACACTGAAGCTTTCTTT. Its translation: CASSLGTGYTEAFF.

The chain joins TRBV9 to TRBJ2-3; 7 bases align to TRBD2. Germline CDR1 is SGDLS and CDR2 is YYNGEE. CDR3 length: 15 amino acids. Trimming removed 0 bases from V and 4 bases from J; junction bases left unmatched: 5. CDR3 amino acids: CASSVGWEGADTQYF. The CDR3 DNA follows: TGTGCCAGCAGCGTAGGGTGGGAGGGCGCAGATACGCAGTATTTT. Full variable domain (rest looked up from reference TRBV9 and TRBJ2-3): DSGVTQTPKHLITATGQRVTLRCSPRSGDLSVYWYQQSLDQGLQFLIQYYNGEERAKGNILERFSAQQFPDLHSELNLSSLELGDSALYFCASSVGWEGADTQYFGPGTRLTVL.

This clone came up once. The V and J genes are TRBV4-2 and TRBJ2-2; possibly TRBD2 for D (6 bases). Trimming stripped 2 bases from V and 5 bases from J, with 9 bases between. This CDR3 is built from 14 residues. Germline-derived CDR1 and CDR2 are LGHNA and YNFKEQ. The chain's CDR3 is CASSQPGETGELFF. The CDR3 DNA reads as TGTGCCAGCAGCCAACCGGGAGAAACCGGGGAGCTGTTTTTT.